Sequencing of this T cell receptor beta chain was carried out in a study of CD8 T cells in Susac syndrome. Whole-study findings and limits: As the study acknowledged, the number of individuals who were part of its TCR sequencing and HLA analysis was relatively small.

Trimming took 3 bases from V and 5 from J, leaving 10 bases between them. This CDR3 is built from 12 residues. CDR1 DFQATT and CDR2 SNEGSKA come from the germline V gene (reference sequence). It was with random hexamers that roughly 0.45 to 1 ug RNA was reverse transcribed. An immunoSEQ multiplex PCR generated amplified TCR beta CDR3 products spanning 54 Vbeta and 13 Jbeta. TCRdb fed the immunoSEQ multiplex PCR reads into MiXCR, producing one record per CDR3 protein. The sample contains 150,000 to 200,000 distinct CDR3 sequences, nearly 97% of which appear only once. Comments on this clonotype: Its antigen is not known.

CD8+ and CD4+ T cells taken from blood had their TCR beta sequenced. Isolation of CD8+ and CD4+ T cells was performed negatively, whereas enrichment of TEMRA cells was done by FACS. The V gene is TRBV20-1, the J gene TRBJ2-5; D gene ambiguous. The specimen was CD4+ T cells from PBMCs. This TCR derives from a human donor with multiple sclerosis. The DNA of the CDR3 is TGCAGTGCTAGGAGGCGTTCGGAGACCCAGTACTTC. Translating gives CSARRRSETQYF.